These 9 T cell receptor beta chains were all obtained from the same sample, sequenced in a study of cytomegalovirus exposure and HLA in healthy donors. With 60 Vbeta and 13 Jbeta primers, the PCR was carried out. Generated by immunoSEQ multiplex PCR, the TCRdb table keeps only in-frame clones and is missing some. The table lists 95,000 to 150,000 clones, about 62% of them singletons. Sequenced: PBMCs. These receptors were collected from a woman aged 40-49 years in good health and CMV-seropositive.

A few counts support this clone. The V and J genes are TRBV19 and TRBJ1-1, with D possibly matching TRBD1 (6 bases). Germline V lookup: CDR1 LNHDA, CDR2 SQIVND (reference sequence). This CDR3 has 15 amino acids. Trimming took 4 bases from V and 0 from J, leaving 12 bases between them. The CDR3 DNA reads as TGTGCCAGTAGTACGGCAGGGGACGTGAACACTGAAGCTTTCTTT. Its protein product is CASSTAGDVNTEAFF.

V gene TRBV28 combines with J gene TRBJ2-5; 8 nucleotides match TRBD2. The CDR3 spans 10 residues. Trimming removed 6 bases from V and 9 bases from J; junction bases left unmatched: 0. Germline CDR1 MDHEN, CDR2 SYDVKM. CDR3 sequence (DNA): TGTGCCAGCAGCGGGGGGGCCCAGTACTTC. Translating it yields CASSGGAQYF.

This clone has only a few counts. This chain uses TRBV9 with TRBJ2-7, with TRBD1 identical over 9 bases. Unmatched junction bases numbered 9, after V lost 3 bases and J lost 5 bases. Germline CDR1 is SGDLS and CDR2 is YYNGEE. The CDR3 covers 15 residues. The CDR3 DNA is TGTGCCAGCAGCGCTAGTGGGACAGGGTGGAACGAGCAGTACTTC. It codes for CASSASGTGWNEQYF.

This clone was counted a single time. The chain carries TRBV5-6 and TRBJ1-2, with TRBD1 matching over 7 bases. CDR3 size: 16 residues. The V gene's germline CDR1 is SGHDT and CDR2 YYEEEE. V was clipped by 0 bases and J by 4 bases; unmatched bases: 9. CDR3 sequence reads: CASSLEGGLISYGYTF. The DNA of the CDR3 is TGTGCCAGCAGCTTGGAAGGGGGCCTAATCAGCTATGGCTACACCTTC.

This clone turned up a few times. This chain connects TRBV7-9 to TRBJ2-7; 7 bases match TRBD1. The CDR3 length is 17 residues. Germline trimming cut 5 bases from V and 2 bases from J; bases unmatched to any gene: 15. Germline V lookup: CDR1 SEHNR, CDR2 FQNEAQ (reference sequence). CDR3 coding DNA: TGTGCCAGCAGCCCAGGGACAGTGGGAAGAGAACCCTACGAGCAGTACTTC. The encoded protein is CASSPGTVGREPYEQYF.

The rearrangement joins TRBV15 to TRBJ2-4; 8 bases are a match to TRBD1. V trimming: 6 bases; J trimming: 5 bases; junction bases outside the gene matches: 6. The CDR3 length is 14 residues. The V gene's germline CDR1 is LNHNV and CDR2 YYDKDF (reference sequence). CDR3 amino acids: CATSTGTGQNIQYF. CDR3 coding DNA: TGTGCCACCAGTACCGGGACAGGCCAAAACATTCAGTACTTC.

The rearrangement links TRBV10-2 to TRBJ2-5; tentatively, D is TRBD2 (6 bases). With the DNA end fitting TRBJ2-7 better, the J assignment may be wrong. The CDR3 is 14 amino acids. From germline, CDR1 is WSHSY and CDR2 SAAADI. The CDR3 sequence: CASSDLGEDYEQYF. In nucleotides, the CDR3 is TGCGCCAGCAGTGACTTGGGGGAGGACTACGAGCAGTACTTC.

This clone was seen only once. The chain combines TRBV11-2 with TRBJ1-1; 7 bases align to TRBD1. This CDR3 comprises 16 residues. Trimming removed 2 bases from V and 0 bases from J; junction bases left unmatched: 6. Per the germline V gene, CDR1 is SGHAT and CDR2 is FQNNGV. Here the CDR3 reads CASSLKLTGVNTEAFF. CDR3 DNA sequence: TGTGCCAGCAGCTTAAAATTAACAGGGGTGAACACTGAAGCTTTCTTT.

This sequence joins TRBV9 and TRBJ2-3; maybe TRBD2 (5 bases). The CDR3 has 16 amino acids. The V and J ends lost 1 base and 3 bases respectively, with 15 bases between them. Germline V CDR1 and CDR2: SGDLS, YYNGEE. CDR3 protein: CASSVREGVMTDTQYF. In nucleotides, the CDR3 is TGTGCCAGCAGCGTACGAGAGGGAGTGATGACAGATACGCAGTATTTT.